This T cell receptor (beta chain) was recovered during a study of shared clonotypes between healthy human individuals. Regarding this clone: Its target is unknown.

Source study methods: Filtering differed since immunoSEQ provided only junctions, with no quality scores. TCRdb's copy holds only in-frame clones and misses some; the assay was immunoSEQ multiplex PCR. V and J calls and clone size are given by that table; D and trimming were obtained from the DNA. The profile shows about 520,000 clones, around 95% of them singletons. This CDR3 contains 13 residues. Germline CDR1 is SQVTM and CDR2 is ANQGSEA. V gave up 5 bases and J gave up 4 bases, with 15 bases separating them. Study findings and constraints: A handful of donors shared about 5% of their naive CD4 clonotypes.

The receptor was derived from a woman aged 25-40 years in good health. The chain combines TRBV29-1 with TRBJ2-7; D unresolved. Sequenced sample: naive CD4+ T cells sorted from blood. The subset: CD45RA+ positively selected. The CDR3 DNA follows: TGCAGCGTTCGGGTAGGGCCCGATTACGAGCAGTACTTC. The encoded protein is CSVRVGPDYEQYF.